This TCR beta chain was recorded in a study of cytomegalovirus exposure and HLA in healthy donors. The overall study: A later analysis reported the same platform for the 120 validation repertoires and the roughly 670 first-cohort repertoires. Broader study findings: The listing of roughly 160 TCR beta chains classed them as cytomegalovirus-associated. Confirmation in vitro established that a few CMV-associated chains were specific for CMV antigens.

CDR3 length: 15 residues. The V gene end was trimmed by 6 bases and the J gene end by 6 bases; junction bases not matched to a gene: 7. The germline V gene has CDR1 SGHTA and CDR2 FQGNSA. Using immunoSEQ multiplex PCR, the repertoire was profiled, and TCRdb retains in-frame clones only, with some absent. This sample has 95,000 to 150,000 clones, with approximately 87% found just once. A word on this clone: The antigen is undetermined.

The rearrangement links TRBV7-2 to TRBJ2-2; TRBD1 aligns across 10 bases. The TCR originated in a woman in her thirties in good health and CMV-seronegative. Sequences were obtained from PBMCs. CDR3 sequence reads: CASSFGQGVPGELFF. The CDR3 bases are TGTGCCAGCAGTTTCGGACAGGGGGTTCCCGGGGAGCTGTTTTTT.